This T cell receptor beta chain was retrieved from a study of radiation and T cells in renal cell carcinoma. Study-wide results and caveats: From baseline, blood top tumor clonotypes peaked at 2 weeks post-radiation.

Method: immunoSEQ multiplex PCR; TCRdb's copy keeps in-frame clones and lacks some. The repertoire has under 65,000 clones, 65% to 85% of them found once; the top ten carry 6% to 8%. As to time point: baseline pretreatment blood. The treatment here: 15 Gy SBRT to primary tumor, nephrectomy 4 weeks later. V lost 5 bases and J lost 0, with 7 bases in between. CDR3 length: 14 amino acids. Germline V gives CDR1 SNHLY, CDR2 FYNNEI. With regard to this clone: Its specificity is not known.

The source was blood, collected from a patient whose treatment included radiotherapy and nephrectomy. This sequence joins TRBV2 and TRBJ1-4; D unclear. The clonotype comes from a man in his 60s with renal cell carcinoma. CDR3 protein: CASSTEPTNEKLFF. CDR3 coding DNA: TGTGCCAGCAGTACAGAGCCAACTAATGAAAAACTGTTTTTT.